This entry features one T cell receptor beta chain sequence. This clonotype has just one count. Its antigen has not been determined. Base qualities are missing; no much larger clone stands one base away. One read alone provides weak support. This sample is part of a study of CD8 T cells in ankylosing spondylitis (dated by TCRdb to the late 2010s). Study-wide context: To find TCR variants linked to disease, the study profiled T cell receptor beta repertoires in ankylosing spondylitis patients and healthy donors. Peripheral blood samples were taken, and synovial fluid was additionally collected from ankylosing spondylitis patients. In total, the full study cohort was made up of approximately 99 healthy donors and roughly 27 ankylosing spondylitis patients.

Sequenced on an Illumina HiSeq 2500. Quantitative 5'-RACE with molecular barcodes was used to prepare TCR beta libraries. The study's processing was this. A new computational method based on a probabilistic model of VDJ rearrangement was used to identify disease-linked TCR variants. In TCRdb, the public reads were trimmed at Q25 with fastp and aligned with MiXCR, with productive beta chains retained. Entries that share a CDR3 protein sequence are merged under the most common genes and DNA. TCRdb, not the authors, supplied the V and J calls. For this sample there are roughly 220,000 distinct CDR3 sequences; 15% to 20% appear just once. In total, the top ten clones hold 40% to 50% of the sample. The study at large found these results: The disease-linked clones were reported to be significantly enriched in matched synovial fluid samples from ankylosing spondylitis patients. The disease-linked clones had a CD8+ phenotype and were found at relatively low frequencies in peripheral blood. Blood from ankylosing spondylitis patients appeared to be characterized by a TCR beta motif composed of 7 to 9 highly homologous amino acid variants. Some TCR beta motif variants had previously been reported in synovial fluid and blood of reactive arthritis patients, which suggested common disease-initiation mechanisms.

Looking up the germline V gene yields CDR1 SGHVS and CDR2 FNYEAQ. The trim is 5 bases for V and 7 bases for J, with a gap of 21 bases between the germline ends. Measured from the cysteine to the phenylalanine, the CDR3 is 15 residues long. Just CDR3 DNA is preserved here, 45 bases in frame from base 1. The sample consisted of blood, either unsorted or a sorted T cell fraction (not recorded which). The TCR originated in a male donor with ankylosing spondylitis. This chain is built from TRBV7-6 and TRBJ2-7; tentative D gene TRBD1, with 5 bases matching. The CDR3 sequence is CASSGGARELREQYF. The nucleotide sequence reads TGTGCCAGCAGCGGTGGGGCCCGCGAGCTGAGGGAGCAGTACTTC.